These 27 T cell receptor beta chains were sequenced from one sample in a study of cytomegalovirus exposure and HLA in healthy donors. 13 Jbeta primers and 60 Vbeta primers were used for the PCR. TCRdb keeps only in-frame clones here, not all; method: immunoSEQ multiplex PCR. The sample carries 100,000 to 150,000 clones, around four fifths recorded once. The specimen sequenced was PBMCs. The receptors were sampled from a female donor in good health and CMV-seronegative.

The chain carries TRBV4-3 and TRBJ1-5, with 8 bases that match TRBD1. Trimming cost V 0 bases and J 6 bases; bases outside gene matches: 10. This CDR3 has 17 amino acids. The germline V gene has CDR1 LGHNA and CDR2 YSLEER. The CDR3: CASSQDTVGRGLQPQHF. CDR3 coding DNA: TGCGCCAGCAGCCAAGATACAGTCGGCAGGGGGCTTCAGCCCCAGCATTTT.

The V call is TRBV29-1, the J call TRBJ2-5; D may be TRBD2 (5 bases). CDR3 length: 13 amino acids. The germline CDR1 and CDR2 sequences are SQVTM and ANQGSEA. The V end lost 1 base, the J end lost 5 bases, and 11 bases lay between the germline ends. CDR3 amino acids: CSVEGHPGETQYF. CDR3 nucleotide sequence: TGCAGCGTTGAAGGACATCCGGGGGAGACCCAGTACTTC.

This clone occurred once. The CDR3 nucleotides are TGTGCCAGCAGTGGAACAGGGGCGGTGAGGCCCACTGAAGCTTTCTTT. The encoded protein is CASSGTGAVRPTEAFF. The chain recombines TRBV6-1 with TRBJ1-1; 7 positions agree with TRBD1. Germline values: CDR1 MNHNS, CDR2 SASEGT. The V segment lost 4 bases and the J segment 4 bases; nucleotides outside the gene matches: 12. This CDR3 is built from 16 residues.

The J gene is TRBJ2-1, the V gene TRBV10-1; D gene ambiguous. Per the germline V gene, CDR1 is WNHNN and CDR2 is SYGVQD (reference sequence). V lost 0 bases, J lost 6 bases, and 9 bases lay in between. CDR3 length: 14 amino acids. Here the CDR3 DNA reads TGCGCCAGCAGTGAGTCCCACGGTGCCAATGAGCAGTTCTTC. Its translation: CASSESHGANEQFF.

This sequence joins TRBV6-5 and TRBJ2-1; 9 bases map to TRBD1. The length of the CDR3 is 15 residues. V lost 5 bases to trimming and J lost 6 bases; unmatched junction nucleotides: 8. Germline CDR1 and CDR2: MNHEY and SVGAGI. The DNA of the CDR3 is TGTGCCAGCAGTGGTCCGGGACAGGGAGGCAATGAGCAGTTCTTC. The encoded protein is CASSGPGQGGNEQFF.

The gene calls are TRBV7-8 and TRBJ2-2; D is uncertain. The ends were cut back, 2 bases at V and 6 bases at J, with 7 bases in the middle. CDR3 length: 13 amino acids. Germline assignment: CDR1 SGHVS and CDR2 FQNEAQ. The CDR3 bases are TGTGCCAGCAGCTTACTCCGAGCCGGGGAGCTGTTTTTT. Translating it yields CASSLLRAGELFF. Complete variable domain (other parts from reference TRBV7-8 and TRBJ2-2): GAGVSQSPRYKVAKRGQDVALRCDPISGHVSLFWYQQALGQGPEFLTYFQNEAQLDKSGLPSDRFFAERPEGSVSTLKIQRTQQEDSAVYLCASSLLRAGELFFGEGSRLTVL.

The rearrangement links TRBV6-5 to TRBJ2-5, with a weak D call TRBD1 (6 bases). V shed 6 bases and J shed 3 bases, with 14 bases lying between them. CDR3 length: 14 residues. Germline CDR1 reads MNHEY; CDR2 reads SVGAGI. This chain's CDR3 is CASRPGHFEETQYF. The CDR3 nucleotides read TGTGCCAGCAGACCGGGACACTTCGAAGAGACCCAGTACTTC.

This sequence joins TRBV7-8 and TRBJ2-3, with 9 bases matching TRBD2. Germline lookup yields CDR1 SGHVS and CDR2 FQNEAQ. V trimming: 5 bases; J trimming: 1 base; junction bases outside the gene matches: 1. This CDR3 is 14 amino acids long. DNA of the CDR3: TGTGCCAGCAGCCGGACTAGCGGCACAGATACGCAGTATTTT. It yields the protein CASSRTSGTDTQYF.

The chain couples TRBV5-1 to TRBJ2-5; 13 positions agree with TRBD2. CDR1 SGHRS and CDR2 YFSETQ come from the germline V gene. The V and J ends lost 0 bases and 4 bases, in that order; junction bases with no gene match: 6. The CDR3 extends over 17 amino acids. In DNA, the CDR3 is TGCGCCAGCAGCTTGGAACCCCGGACTAGCGGGAGAGAGACCCAGTACTTC. Encoded protein: CASSLEPRTSGRETQYF. Full variable domain (remainder filled in from reference TRBV5-1 and TRBJ2-5): KAGVTQTPRYLIKTRGQQVTLSCSPISGHRSVSWYQQTPGQGLQFLFEYFSETQRNKGNFPGRFSGRQFSNSRSEMNVSTLELGDSALYLCASSLEPRTSGRETQYFGPGTRLLVL.

This rearrangement joins TRBV7-2 to TRBJ2-7; TRBD2 aligns across 10 bases. This CDR3 is built from 15 residues. CDR1 SGHTA and CDR2 FQGNSA come from the germline V gene. V shed 4 bases and J 0 bases; nucleotides not matched to a gene: 3. As DNA, the CDR3 is TGTGCCAGCAGCTCGTCTAGCGGGGGCTCCTACGAGCAGTACTTC. Its translation is CASSSSSGGSYEQYF.

CDR3 nucleotide sequence: TGCAGCGGCCGGACAGGGGCACAAGAGACCCAGTACTTC. Its protein product is CSGRTGAQETQYF. The V gene is TRBV29-1, the J gene TRBJ2-5, with 9 bases matching TRBD1. The V and J ends lost 7 bases and 2 bases, in that order; junction bases with no gene match: 5. In germline, CDR1 is SQVTM, CDR2 ANQGSEA. The CDR3 is made up of 13 amino acids.

This clone has a handful of counts. The rearrangement links TRBV7-9 to TRBJ1-1; D might be TRBD1 (5 bases). CDR1 is SEHNR, CDR2 FQNEAQ, per germline (reference sequence). Between the trimmed V and J ends, which lost 3 bases and 1 base, there was a span of 6 bases. The CDR3 sequence is 13 residues long. The CDR3 DNA follows: TGTGCCAGCAGCTTCGGGGGGAACACTGAAGCTTTCTTT. It translates to CASSFGGNTEAFF.

This clone was counted between two and nine times. The chain has TRBV7-9 and TRBJ2-1, with D uncertain. The germline V and J ends were trimmed by 5 bases and 6 bases, with 5 bases remaining between them. This CDR3 contains 11 residues. Germline V gene lookup returns CDR1 SEHNR and CDR2 FQNEAQ (reference sequence). CDR3: CASSPGNEQFF. The CDR3 bases are TGTGCCAGCAGCCCGGGCAATGAGCAGTTCTTC.

The chain employs TRBV19 and TRBJ1-5; no definite D call. Trimming took off 4 bases at V and 1 base at J, with 8 bases between the two ends. CDR3 length: 14 amino acids. In germline, CDR1 is LNHDA, CDR2 SQIVND (reference sequence). The CDR3 here is CASSTHSSNQPQHF. The CDR3 bases are TGTGCCAGTAGTACTCACAGCAGCAATCAGCCCCAGCATTTT.

The chain couples TRBV7-9 to TRBJ2-7; D call uncertain. V dropped 5 bases and J dropped 7 bases, with 12 bases sitting between them. This CDR3 spans 12 amino acids. CDR1 and CDR2 from the germline V gene are SEHNR and FQNEAQ (reference sequence). CDR3 residues: CASSLLPIEQYF. CDR3 nucleotide sequence: TGTGCCAGCAGCCTACTCCCTATAGAGCAGTACTTC.

This clone occurred once. V usage is TRBV7-6 and J usage is TRBJ1-5, with D unresolved. This CDR3 has 15 amino acids. Germline V lookup: CDR1 SGHVS, CDR2 FNYEAQ. The V and J ends lost 5 bases and 2 bases respectively, with 13 bases between them. CDR3 residues: CASSLRPGGNQPQHF. The CDR3, as DNA: TGTGCCAGCAGCCTAAGACCCGGAGGCAATCAGCCCCAGCATTTT.

The chain recombines TRBV5-1 with TRBJ1-1; D is unresolved. Germline V gene data show CDR1 as SGHRS and CDR2 as YFSETQ. The V gene lost 1 base and the J gene lost 3 bases, with 7 bases spanning the gap. The CDR3 covers 13 residues. CDR3 sequence reads: CASSLWSDTEAFF. In nucleotides, the CDR3 is TGCGCCAGCAGCTTGTGGTCGGACACTGAAGCTTTCTTT.

The chain links TRBV2 to TRBJ1-3; 9 positions match TRBD1. Germline lookup yields CDR1 SNHLY and CDR2 FYNNEI. The CDR3 length is 14 residues. The ends lost 3 bases at V and 6 bases at J; junction bases unmatched: 3. The CDR3 nucleotides are TGTGCCAGCAGTGAGGACAGGGGCCCAAACACCATATATTTT. Protein: CASSEDRGPNTIYF.

V usage is TRBV28 and J usage is TRBJ2-7, with D possibly matching TRBD2 (6 bases). CDR1 is MDHEN and CDR2 is SYDVKM in the germline V gene. CDR3 length: 12 amino acids. V dropped 6 bases and J dropped 6 bases, with 12 bases sitting between them. As DNA, the CDR3 is TGTGCCAGCAGCGGGACTCCCTCCGAGCAGTACTTC. Protein: CASSGTPSEQYF.

In DNA, the CDR3 is TGCGCCAGCAGCTCTCAGGGAACTGGGGAAGAGACCCAGTACTTC. This gives the protein CASSSQGTGEETQYF. V usage is TRBV5-1 and J usage is TRBJ2-5, with D perhaps TRBD1 (5 bases). The germline CDR1 and CDR2 sequences are SGHRS and YFSETQ. The CDR3 is 15 amino acids. V lost 3 bases to trimming and J lost 3 bases, with 15 bases between them.

Only one count was recorded for this clone. This rearrangement joins TRBV2 to TRBJ1-5; 12 positions match TRBD1. CDR3 length: 14 residues. Germline trimming cut 7 bases from V and 6 bases from J; bases unmatched to any gene: 4. Germline V gene lookup returns CDR1 SNHLY and CDR2 FYNNEI. For the CDR3, the DNA is TGTGCCAGCACCGGGACAGGGGGCCGTCAGCCCCAGCATTTT. Translation: CASTGTGGRQPQHF.

The chain carries TRBV11-2 and TRBJ2-5; TRBD2 aligns across 9 bases. Germline-derived CDR1 and CDR2 are SGHAT and FQNNGV. V dropped 5 bases and J dropped 4; count of bases not matched to a gene: 11. The CDR3 loop spans 16 amino acids. CDR3 DNA sequence: TGTGCCAGCAGCGATGCTGGAGCGGGAGGTCGAGAGACCCAGTACTTC. As protein: CASSDAGAGGRETQYF.

This chain links TRBV2 with TRBJ2-1; D is uncertain. There are 13 residues in the CDR3. The germline V gene encodes CDR1 SNHLY and CDR2 FYNNEI. With 1 base removed from V and 6 bases from J, the gap between germline ends came to 7 bases. In DNA form, the CDR3 reads TGTGCCAGCAGTGAAGAACTTCTCAATGAGCAGTTCTTC. Its protein product is CASSEELLNEQFF.

The V call is TRBV7-9, the J call TRBJ2-4; 9 bases match TRBD2. The CDR3 has 18 amino acids. Germline values: CDR1 SEHNR, CDR2 FQNEAQ (reference sequence). With V trimmed by 2 bases and J by 5 bases, 13 bases remained unmatched. The CDR3 nucleotides are TGTGCCAGCAGCTTATATGGCGGTGGACTAGCGAAAGAAAACATTCAGTACTTC. Translated: CASSLYGGGLAKENIQYF.

This clone was seen a few times. This chain uses TRBV5-1 with TRBJ2-7; 9 bases line up with TRBD1. Germline loops: CDR1 SGHRS, CDR2 YFSETQ. V lost 4 bases and J lost 0; bases outside the gene matches: 5. This CDR3 has 15 amino acids. The CDR3 DNA reads TGCGCCAGCAGCGACCGGGACAGGGACTCCTACGAGCAGTACTTC. It codes for CASSDRDRDSYEQYF.

The V and J genes are TRBV27 and TRBJ2-2; D gene uncertain. This CDR3 spans 13 amino acids. Trimming shortened V by 5 bases and J by 4 bases, and 8 bases separated the two germline ends. CDR1 is MNHEY and CDR2 is SMNVEV in the germline V gene (reference sequence). The CDR3 sequence is CASSLGFTGELFF. CDR3 bases: TGTGCCAGCAGTCTCGGGTTCACCGGGGAGCTGTTTTTT.

J is TRBJ2-2 and V is TRBV5-5, with 8 nucleotides matching TRBD2. Germline-derived CDR1 and CDR2 are SGHKS and YYEKEE (reference sequence). V was clipped by 4 bases and J by 7 bases; unmatched bases: 12. There are 16 residues in the CDR3. CDR3 sequence: CASSTGPREVNGELFF. DNA for the CDR3: TGTGCCAGCAGCACGGGACCGCGGGAGGTAAACGGGGAGCTGTTTTTT.